This T cell receptor (beta chain) was found in a study of blood T cell repertoires in COVID-19. The assay was immunoSEQ multiplex PCR, and TCRdb's table has in-frame clones only and misses some. The repertoire consists of hundreds of thousands of clones, with 80% to 90% occurring once and the leading ten covering 1.4%. The sequence derives from a woman under 40 with active or convalescent COVID-19. The sample consisted of peripheral blood.

The CDR3 sequence is CASSQDLGGNQPQHF. The CDR3 region has the DNA TGTGCCAGCAGCCAAGATTTGGGAGGGAATCAGCCCCAGCATTTT. The rearrangement links TRBV3-1 (or the pseudogene TRBV3-2) to TRBJ1-5; D ambiguous. Trimming left V 0 bases short and J 4 bases short, with 10 bases between. CDR1 is LGHDT, CDR2 YNNKEL, per germline (reference sequence). This CDR3 is 15 amino acids long.